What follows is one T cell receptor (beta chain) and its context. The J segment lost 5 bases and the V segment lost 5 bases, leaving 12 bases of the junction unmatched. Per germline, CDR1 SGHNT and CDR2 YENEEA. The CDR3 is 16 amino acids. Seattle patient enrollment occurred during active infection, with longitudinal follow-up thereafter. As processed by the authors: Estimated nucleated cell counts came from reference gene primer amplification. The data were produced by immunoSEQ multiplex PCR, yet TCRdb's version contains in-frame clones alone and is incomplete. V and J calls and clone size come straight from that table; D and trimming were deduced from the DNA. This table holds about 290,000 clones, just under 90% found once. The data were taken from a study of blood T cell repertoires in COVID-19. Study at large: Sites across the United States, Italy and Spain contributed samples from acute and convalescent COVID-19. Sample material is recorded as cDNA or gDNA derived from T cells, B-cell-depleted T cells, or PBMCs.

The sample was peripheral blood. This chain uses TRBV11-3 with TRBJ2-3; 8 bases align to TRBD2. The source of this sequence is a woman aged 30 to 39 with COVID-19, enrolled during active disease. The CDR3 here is CASSKGGGGPKDTQYF. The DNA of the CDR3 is TGTGCCAGCAGCAAAGGAGGCGGGGGGCCGAAAGATACGCAGTATTTT.